This TCR beta chain derives from a study of blood T cell repertoires in COVID-19. Study in general: Acute and convalescent COVID-19 specimens originated in the United States, Italy and Spain. PBMCs, B-cell-depleted T cells, or T cells provided the cDNA or gDNA that made up the material.

Germline CDR1 GTSNPN, CDR2 SVGIG (reference sequence). With 0 bases removed from V and 5 bases from J, the gap between germline ends came to 13 bases. The CDR3 runs 15 residues. Profiled with immunoSEQ multiplex PCR; TCRdb holds only in-frame clones, not every one. This table holds 150,000 to 200,000 clones, around 93% found once. The sequencing input was peripheral blood. This clonotype was sampled from a woman aged 45-65 years with acute or convalescent COVID-19. The J gene is TRBJ1-4, the V gene TRBV30, with a possible D match to TRBD1 (6 bases). In DNA, the CDR3 is TGTGCCTGGAGTGTAGGGGGAGCATACAATGAAAAACTGTTTTTT. It is translated as CAWSVGGAYNEKLFF.